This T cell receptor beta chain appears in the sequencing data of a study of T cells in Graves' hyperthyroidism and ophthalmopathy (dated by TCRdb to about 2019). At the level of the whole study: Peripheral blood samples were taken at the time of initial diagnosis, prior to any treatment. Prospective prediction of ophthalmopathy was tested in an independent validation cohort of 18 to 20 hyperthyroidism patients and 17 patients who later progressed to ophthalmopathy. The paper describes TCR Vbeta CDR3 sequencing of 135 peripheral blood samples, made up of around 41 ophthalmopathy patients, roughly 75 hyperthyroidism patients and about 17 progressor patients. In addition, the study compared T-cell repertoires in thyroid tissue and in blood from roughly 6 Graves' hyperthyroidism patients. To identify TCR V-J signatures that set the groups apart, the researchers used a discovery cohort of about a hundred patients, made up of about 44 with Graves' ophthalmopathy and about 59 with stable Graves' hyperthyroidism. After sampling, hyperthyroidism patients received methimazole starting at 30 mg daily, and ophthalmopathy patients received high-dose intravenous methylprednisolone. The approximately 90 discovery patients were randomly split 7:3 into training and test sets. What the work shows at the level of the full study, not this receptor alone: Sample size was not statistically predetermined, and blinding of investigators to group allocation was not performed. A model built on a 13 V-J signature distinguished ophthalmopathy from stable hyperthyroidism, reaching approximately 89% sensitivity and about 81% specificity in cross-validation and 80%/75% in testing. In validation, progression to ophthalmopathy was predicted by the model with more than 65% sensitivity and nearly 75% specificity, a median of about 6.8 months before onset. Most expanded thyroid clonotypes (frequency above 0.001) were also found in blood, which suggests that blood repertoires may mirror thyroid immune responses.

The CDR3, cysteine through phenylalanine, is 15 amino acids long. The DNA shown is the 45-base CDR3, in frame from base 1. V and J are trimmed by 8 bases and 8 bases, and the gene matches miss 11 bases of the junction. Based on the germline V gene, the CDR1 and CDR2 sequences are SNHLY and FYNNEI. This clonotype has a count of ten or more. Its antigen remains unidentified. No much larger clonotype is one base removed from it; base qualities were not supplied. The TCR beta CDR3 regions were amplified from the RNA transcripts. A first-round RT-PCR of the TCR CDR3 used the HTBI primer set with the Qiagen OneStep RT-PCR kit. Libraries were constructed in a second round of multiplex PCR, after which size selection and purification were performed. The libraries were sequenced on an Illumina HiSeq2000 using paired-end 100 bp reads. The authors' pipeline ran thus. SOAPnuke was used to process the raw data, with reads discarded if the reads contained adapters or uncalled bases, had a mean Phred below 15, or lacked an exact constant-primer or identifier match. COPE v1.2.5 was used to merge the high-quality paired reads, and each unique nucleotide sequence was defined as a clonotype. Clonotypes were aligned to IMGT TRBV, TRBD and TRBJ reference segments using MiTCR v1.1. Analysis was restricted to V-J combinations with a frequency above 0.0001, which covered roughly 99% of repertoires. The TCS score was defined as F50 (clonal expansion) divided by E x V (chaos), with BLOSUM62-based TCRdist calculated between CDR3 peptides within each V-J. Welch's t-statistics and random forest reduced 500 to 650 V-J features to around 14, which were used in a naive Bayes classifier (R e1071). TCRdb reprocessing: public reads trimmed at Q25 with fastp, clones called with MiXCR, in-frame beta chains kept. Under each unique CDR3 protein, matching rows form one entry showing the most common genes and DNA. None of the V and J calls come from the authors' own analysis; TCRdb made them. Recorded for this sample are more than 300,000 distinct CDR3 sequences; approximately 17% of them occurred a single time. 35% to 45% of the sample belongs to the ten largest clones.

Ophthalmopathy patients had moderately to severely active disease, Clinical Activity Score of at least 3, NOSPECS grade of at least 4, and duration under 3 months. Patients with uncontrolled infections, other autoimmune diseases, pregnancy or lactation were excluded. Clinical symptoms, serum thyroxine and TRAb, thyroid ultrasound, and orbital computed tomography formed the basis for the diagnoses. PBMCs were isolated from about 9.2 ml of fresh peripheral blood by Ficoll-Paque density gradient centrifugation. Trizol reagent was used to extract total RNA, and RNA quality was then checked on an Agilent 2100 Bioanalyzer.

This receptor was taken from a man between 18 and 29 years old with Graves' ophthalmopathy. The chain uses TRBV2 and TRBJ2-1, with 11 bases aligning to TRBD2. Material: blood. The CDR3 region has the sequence CASPLVTSGGDEQFF. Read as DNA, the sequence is TGTGCCAGCCCTTTAGTTACTAGCGGGGGCGATGAGCAGTTCTTC.